These 21 T cell receptor beta chains share one sample of origin, sequenced in a study of blood T cell repertoires in COVID-19. TCRdb's copy holds only in-frame clones and misses some; the assay was immunoSEQ multiplex PCR. The sample lists fewer than 300,000 clones; 85% were seen once. Sequenced input: peripheral blood. The source of these receptors is a human donor in a cohort sampled during active COVID-19.

V usage is TRBV6-5 and J usage is TRBJ1-3; 8 bases line up with TRBD1. The V and J ends lost 6 bases and 1 base, in that order; junction bases with no gene match: 2. CDR3 length: 14 residues. Per the germline V gene, CDR1 is MNHEY and CDR2 is SVGAGI. The CDR3: CASRQGASGNTIYF. The DNA for the CDR3 is TGTGCCAGCAGGCAGGGGGCTTCTGGAAACACCATATATTTT.

This clone was recorded once. The V call is TRBV4-1, the J call TRBJ2-5, with D maybe TRBD1 (6 bases). The CDR3 length is 14 residues. The germline V gene encodes CDR1 MGHRA and CDR2 YSYEKL. V was cut by 0 bases and J by 1 base, with 6 bases left in between. CDR3 bases: TGCGCCAGCAGCCAAGACAGGGGCCAAGAGACCCAGTACTTC. It specifies CASSQDRGQETQYF.

The chain joins TRBV7-2 to TRBJ2-1, with TRBD1 as a possible D gene (6 bases). The length of the CDR3 is 14 residues. Germline lookup yields CDR1 SGHTA and CDR2 FQGNSA. V was clipped by 5 bases and J by 5 bases, with 13 bases between them. CDR3 sequence: CASSPPGHNNEQFF. The DNA for the CDR3 is TGTGCCAGCAGCCCTCCGGGACACAACAATGAGCAGTTCTTC. The full variable domain, completed using reference TRBV7-2 and TRBJ2-1, is GAGVSQSPSNKVTEKGKDVELRCDPISGHTALYWYRQSLGQGLEFLIYFQGNSAPDKSGLPSDRFSAERTGGSVSTLTIQRTQQEDSAVYLCASSPPGHNNEQFFGPGTRLTVL.

This clone appeared a few times. The V gene is TRBV18, the J gene TRBJ2-7; 9 bases are a match to TRBD1. CDR3 length: 15 residues. Per the germline V gene, CDR1 is KGHSH and CDR2 is LQKENI. V was pared by 6 bases and J by 6 bases, with 12 bases of the junction left unmatched. CDR3: CASSLTTGGASEQYF. CDR3 nucleotides: TGTGCCAGCTCCCTCACCACAGGGGGCGCGTCCGAGCAGTACTTC.

This clone appeared once. The V call is TRBV5-1, the J call TRBJ2-7; 9 bases match TRBD2. The CDR3 totals 17 residues. Germline V gene data show CDR1 as SGHRS and CDR2 as YFSETQ. Trimming took 4 bases from V and 1 from J; bases not matched to a gene: 12. CDR3 region: CASSTAAGLAGSYEQYF. The CDR3 nucleotides are TGCGCCAGCAGCACCGCCGCCGGGCTAGCGGGGTCCTACGAGCAGTACTTC.

This clone was seen a few times. The DNA of the CDR3 is TGTGCCAGCAGCTACGGGACAGGGAGCTACGAGCAGTACTTC. Encoded protein: CASSYGTGSYEQYF. The chain employs TRBV7-2 and TRBJ2-7, with 9 nucleotides matching TRBD1. In germline, CDR1 is SGHTA, CDR2 FQGNSA. This CDR3 is 14 amino acids long. Germline trimming cut 4 bases from V and 3 bases from J; bases unmatched to any gene: 4.

The chain links TRBV28 to TRBJ1-4, with D perhaps TRBD1 (6 bases). This CDR3 has 15 amino acids. V lost 6 bases and J 0 bases, leaving 11 bases between the germline ends. Germline V gene sequence: CDR1 MDHEN, CDR2 SYDVKM. The DNA of the CDR3 is TGTGCCAGCAGGTTCCAGGGGACAACTAATGAAAAACTGTTTTTT. Translating gives CASRFQGTTNEKLFF.

The chain is built from TRBV19 and TRBJ2-6; D ambiguous. Germline V gives CDR1 LNHDA, CDR2 SQIVND (reference sequence). Between the trimmed V and J ends, which lost 7 bases and 4 bases, there was a span of 14 bases. CDR3 size: 15 residues. The CDR3 DNA is TGTGCCAGTACCCGAGCGCTGAGAGGGGCCAACGTCCTGACTTTC. It encodes CASTRALRGANVLTF.

The sample holds one count of this clone. The chain has TRBV21-1 and TRBJ2-2; the table's D call of TRBD2 was not tested on the DNA. TRBV21-1 is annotated as a pseudogene. The CDR3 covers 19 residues. The CDR3: CASSKSGRERNTNTGELFF. In DNA, the CDR3 is TGTGCCAGCAGCAAAAGCGGGCGGGAGCGAAACACGAACACCGGGGAGCTGTTTTTT.

The chain combines TRBV5-1 with TRBJ1-4; no definite D call. The V and J ends lost 0 bases and 6 bases respectively, with 18 bases between them. CDR1 is SGHRS and CDR2 is YFSETQ in the germline V gene. This CDR3 region has 17 residues. This CDR3 reads CASSLGVTSGSYEKLFF. The CDR3 DNA sequence: TGCGCCAGCAGCTTGGGCGTCACCTCCGGGAGCTATGAAAAACTGTTTTTT.

The V and J genes are TRBV5-4 and TRBJ1-6; 10 bases line up with TRBD1. Germline V gene data show CDR1 as SGHNT and CDR2 as YYREEE (reference sequence). The V segment lost 4 bases and the J segment 9 bases; nucleotides outside the gene matches: 4. The CDR3 totals 14 residues. The CDR3 spells CASSPTGGRSPLHF. The CDR3 coding sequence is TGTGCCAGCAGCCCGACAGGGGGCCGTTCACCCCTCCACTTT.

The chain carries TRBV7-9 and TRBJ2-1; TRBD2 aligns across 13 bases. Trimming cost V 6 bases and J 9 bases; bases outside gene matches: 8. Germline loops: CDR1 SEHNR, CDR2 FQNEAQ (reference sequence). This CDR3 region has 15 residues. The CDR3 is CASRSTSGRTVEQFF. CDR3 DNA sequence: TGTGCCAGCAGATCGACTAGCGGGAGGACCGTTGAGCAGTTCTTC.

The chain employs TRBV6-5 and TRBJ2-1, with D maybe TRBD2 (7 bases). Trimming pared 6 bases from V and 10 bases from J, leaving 16 bases between. CDR3 length: 13 amino acids. CDR1 is MNHEY, CDR2 SVGAGI, per germline. The CDR3 is CASSVSQGGEQFF. The CDR3 DNA reads TGTGCCAGCAGCGTTTCACAGGGAGGGGAGCAGTTCTTC.

The rearrangement links TRBV29-1 to TRBJ2-7; 9 bases align to TRBD1. With 5 bases clipped from V and 2 bases from J, the junction kept 10 bases outside the gene matches. CDR3 length: 15 amino acids. Germline values: CDR1 SQVTM, CDR2 ANQGSEA. The CDR3 nucleotides are TGCAGCGTTACCGGGACAGGGATCGTCCCCTACGAGCAGTACTTC. Translated: CSVTGTGIVPYEQYF.

The sample holds one count of this clone. The rearrangement uses TRBV5-4 and TRBJ1-1, with D possibly being TRBD1 (6 bases). The CDR3 extends over 14 amino acids. The germline gives CDR1 SGHNT, CDR2 YYREEE (reference sequence). V lost 4 bases to trimming and J lost 3 bases, with 13 bases between them. The CDR3 loop is CASSQDRTYTEAFF. The CDR3 DNA sequence: TGTGCCAGCAGCCAAGACAGGACATACACTGAAGCTTTCTTT.

This rearrangement joins TRBV14 to TRBJ2-7; D perhaps matches TRBD1 (6 bases). V lost 0 bases and J lost 12, with 15 bases in between. Germline CDR1 SGHDN, CDR2 FVKESK. There are 13 residues in the CDR3. As DNA, the CDR3 is TGTGCCAGCAGCCAAGATAGGGGGATTAGTCGGTACTTC. Translating it yields CASSQDRGISRYF.

This chain connects TRBV11-3 to TRBJ2-1; 7 bases line up with TRBD1. The CDR3 length is 15 residues. Germline lookup yields CDR1 SGHNT and CDR2 YENEEA. Trimming cost V 1 base and J 5 bases; bases outside gene matches: 5. The CDR3 bases are TGTGCCAGCAGCTTAGGACAGGGCAGCGACAATGAGCAGTTCTTC. Amino acid sequence: CASSLGQGSDNEQFF.

The rearrangement links TRBV15 to TRBJ2-1, with D perhaps matching TRBD2 (6 bases). This CDR3 is built from 16 residues. Germline V gene sequence: CDR1 LNHNV, CDR2 YYDKDF (reference sequence). Trimming took off 0 bases at V and 7 bases at J, with 16 bases between the two ends. CDR3 in DNA: TGTGCCACCAGCAGAGAGGGACTCGGGCGCTTAAATGAGCAGTTCTTC. Translating it yields CATSREGLGRLNEQFF.

The rearrangement uses TRBV4-1 and TRBJ1-1; 7 nucleotides line up with TRBD1. Germline CDR1 MGHRA, CDR2 YSYEKL. The J segment lost 0 bases and the V segment lost 0 bases, leaving 4 bases of the junction unmatched. This CDR3 is built from 16 residues. CDR3 in DNA: TGCGCCAGCAGCCAAGATGACAGGGCTATGAACACTGAAGCTTTCTTT. Its translation: CASSQDDRAMNTEAFF.

This rearrangement joins TRBV10-1 to TRBJ2-1; D is unresolved. The CDR3 consists of 15 residues. The germline CDR1 and CDR2 sequences are WNHNN and SYGVQD (reference sequence). Trimming shortened V by 0 bases and J by 0 bases, and 6 bases separated the two germline ends. The CDR3 spells CASSESSSSYNEQFF. CDR3 sequence (DNA): TGCGCCAGCAGTGAGTCGAGTAGCTCCTACAATGAGCAGTTCTTC.

In nucleotides, the CDR3 is TGTGCCAGCAGCCAATCTTGGCAGCAGTACTTC. This sequence encodes CASSQSWQQYF. The chain recombines TRBV3-1 (or the pseudogene TRBV3-2) with TRBJ2-7; D is unclear. V gave up 2 bases and J gave up 8 bases, with 7 bases separating them. The length of the CDR3 is 11 residues. The germline CDR1 and CDR2 sequences are LGHDT and YNNKEL (reference sequence).